This T cell receptor beta chain was documented in a study of T cell responses to AZD1222 COVID-19 vaccine. The CDR3 is 14 amino acids. In germline, CDR1 is SGHNT, CDR2 YENEEA. Deletions cut 1 base from V and 7 bases from J, with 11 bases between. Here immunoSEQ multiplex PCR was the method, and the copy in TCRdb shows in-frame clones only, minus some. The sample consists of approximately 100,000 clones, approximately 86% of them appearing once. The chain couples TRBV11-3 to TRBJ2-1, with D perhaps matching TRBD2 (5 bases). The receptor was derived from an adult in good health. This specimen consisted of peripheral blood, obtained on day 0 of MenACWY control vaccination. The CDR3 coding sequence is TGTGCCAGCAGCTTAGGAGGGCCGCCAAATGAGCAGTTCTTC. Amino acids: CASSLGGPPNEQFF. Full variable domain (missing parts from reference TRBV11-3 and TRBJ2-1): EAGVVQSPRYKIIEKKQPVAFWCNPISGHNTLYWYLQNLGQGPELLIRYENEEAVDDSQLPKDRFSAERLKGVDSTLKIQPAELGDSAVYLCASSLGGPPNEQFFGPGTRLTVL.